The clone carrying this T cell receptor beta chain was found many times. Its antigen is not known. CDR1 is LGHDT, CDR2 YNNKEL, per germline (reference sequence). CDR3 length equals 12 residues. The V gene lost 5 bases and the J gene lost 5 bases, with 8 bases spanning the gap. MiXCR was run by TCRdb on the 5' RACE reads, yielding one entry per CDR3 protein. The table lists about 40,000 distinct CDR3 sequences, roughly 3.2% of them singletons. These data come from a study of neurological immune-mediated disorders. Findings and limits, study-wide: HTLV-1-associated myelopathy led in TCR clonal expansion, while multiple sclerosis ranked lowest, below healthy controls.

Sample time point: longitudinal time-point 1 (baseline). The sample comprised PBMCs. The TCR comes from a woman in her fifties or sixties with multiple sclerosis. The chain combines TRBV3-1 with TRBJ2-3; no clear D gene. CDR3 protein: CASSWNGDTQYF. In DNA, the CDR3 is TGTGCCAGCAGCTGGAACGGAGATACGCAGTATTTT.